These 10 T cell receptor beta chains were sequenced from one sample in a study of T cell changes during pregnancy in multiple sclerosis. Generated by immunoSEQ multiplex PCR, the TCRdb table keeps only in-frame clones and is missing some. The sample shows some 71,000 clones, 91% of them seen only once. This specimen was CD4+ T cells from peripheral blood mononuclear cells, taken in the third trimester of pregnancy. These TCRs come from a female donor in good health, enrolled as a control in a pregnancy study.

In its sample, this clone was seen once. The CDR3 reads CSVAGTYNYEQYF. CDR3 DNA sequence: TGCAGCGTTGCTGGGACATACAACTACGAGCAGTACTTC. The gene calls are TRBV29-1 and TRBJ2-7; tentative D call: TRBD1 (6 bases). The CDR3 extends over 13 amino acids. From germline, CDR1 is SQVTM and CDR2 ANQGSEA. V shed 4 bases and J shed 3 bases, with 13 bases lying between them.

In this sample, this clone turned up a few times. J is TRBJ1-5 and V is TRBV19; tentatively, D is TRBD1 (5 bases). The CDR3 covers 14 residues. Germline V CDR1 and CDR2: LNHDA, SQIVND (reference sequence). V lost 5 bases to trimming and J lost 7 bases, with 15 bases between them. This chain's CDR3 is CASSDSGLKQPQHF. The CDR3 bases are TGTGCCAGTAGTGATTCAGGGCTCAAGCAGCCCCAGCATTTT.

The V and J genes are TRBV5-6 and TRBJ2-2; 10 bases line up with TRBD2. The CDR3 loop spans 15 amino acids. Germline V gives CDR1 SGHDT, CDR2 YYEEEE. Trimming removed 3 bases from V and 6 bases from J; junction bases left unmatched: 5. The CDR3 DNA reads as TGTGCCAGCAGCTGGGGGACTAGCGCTGCCGGGGAGCTGTTTTTT. It specifies CASSWGTSAAGELFF.

The J gene is TRBJ2-7, the V gene TRBV6-6, with TRBD1 identical over 8 bases. Germline V gene sequence: CDR1 MNHNY, CDR2 SVGAGI (reference sequence). The J segment lost 4 bases and the V segment lost 7 bases, leaving 3 bases of the junction unmatched. This CDR3 comprises 12 residues. As DNA, the CDR3 is TGTGCCAGCAACAGGGGGAAATACGAGCAGTACTTC. Translated, it gives CASNRGKYEQYF.

This sequence joins TRBV5-6 and TRBJ1-5; D not resolved. CDR1 is SGHDT and CDR2 is YYEEEE in the germline V gene. V dropped 4 bases and J dropped 3 bases, with 14 bases sitting between them. This CDR3 comprises 15 residues. CDR3 in amino acids: CASSAGPYNNQPQHF. In nucleotides, the CDR3 is TGTGCCAGCAGCGCTGGGCCGTATAACAATCAGCCCCAGCATTTT.

This chain joins TRBV7-9 and TRBJ1-2, with D possibly being TRBD1 (6 bases). Germline values: CDR1 SEHNR, CDR2 FQNEAQ (reference sequence). V was cut by 2 bases and J by 4 bases, with 11 bases left in between. The CDR3 covers 14 residues. The CDR3 nucleotides read TGTGCCAGCAGCTTACGGCAGGGGTCCTATGGCTACACCTTC. It encodes CASSLRQGSYGYTF.

The count of this clone is one. The chain is built from TRBV6-6 and TRBJ1-5; D remains unclear. The V gene's germline CDR1 is MNHNY and CDR2 SVGAGI (reference sequence). This CDR3 has 15 residues. Trimming removed 7 bases from V and 0 bases from J, with 13 bases in between. CDR3 sequence reads: CASIQQKNSNQPQHF. CDR3 DNA sequence: TGTGCCAGCATCCAACAGAAAAATAGCAATCAGCCCCAGCATTTT.

The chain recombines TRBV29-1 with TRBJ2-1, with 10 bases that match TRBD1. J gave up 0 bases and V 7 bases, and 9 bases lay outside the gene matches. The length of the CDR3 is 16 residues. Germline CDR1 is SQVTM and CDR2 is ANQGSEA. This CDR3 reads CSAGMRQGASYNEQFF. The DNA for the CDR3 is TGCAGCGCCGGAATGAGACAGGGGGCCTCCTACAATGAGCAGTTCTTC.

J is TRBJ1-4 and V is TRBV7-8, with 9 bases matching TRBD1. The CDR3 has 18 amino acids. CDR1 and CDR2 (germline): SGHVS, FQNEAQ. V was clipped by 1 base and J by 0 bases; unmatched bases: 6. CDR3 DNA: TGTGCCAGCAGCTTAGGCGGACAGGGGTTTGCAACTAATGAAAAACTGTTTTTT. Translated, it gives CASSLGGQGFATNEKLFF.

The gene calls are TRBV30 and TRBJ1-2; 7 bases line up with TRBD1. The V gene end was trimmed by 4 bases and the J gene end by 8 bases; junction bases not matched to a gene: 10. Per the germline V gene, CDR1 is GTSNPN and CDR2 is SVGIG (reference sequence). This CDR3 has 13 residues. CDR3 amino acids: CAWKAGPGGGYTF. The DNA of the CDR3 is TGTGCCTGGAAGGCGGGACCAGGGGGGGGCTACACCTTC.